This T cell receptor beta chain was profiled in a study of response to subunit inactivated influenza vaccine. Study-wide results and limits: A suggestion made by the authors is that each seasonal influenza vaccination recruits few new T cells.

Germline V gives CDR1 ENHRY, CDR2 SYGVKD. V was clipped by 3 bases and J by 6 bases, with 17 bases between them. This CDR3 is built from 15 residues. TCRdb ran MiXCR on the RT-PCR reads and lists one entry per CDR3 protein. The sample comprises 500,000 to 600,000 distinct CDR3 sequences, 10% to 15% of which are singletons, and around 13% rests with the top ten. This clonotype was seen only a few times. Its antigen is not known. The sequenced sample was PBMCs from blood, obtained about 6 weeks after vaccination. The chain carries TRBV10-3 and TRBJ1-2, with D unclear. The sequence derives from a man aged 45-60 years who received an inactivated influenza vaccine. CDR3 sequence reads: CAISERPHYSNGYTF. The CDR3 nucleotides read TGTGCCATCAGTGAACGCCCCCACTATTCAAATGGCTACACCTTC.